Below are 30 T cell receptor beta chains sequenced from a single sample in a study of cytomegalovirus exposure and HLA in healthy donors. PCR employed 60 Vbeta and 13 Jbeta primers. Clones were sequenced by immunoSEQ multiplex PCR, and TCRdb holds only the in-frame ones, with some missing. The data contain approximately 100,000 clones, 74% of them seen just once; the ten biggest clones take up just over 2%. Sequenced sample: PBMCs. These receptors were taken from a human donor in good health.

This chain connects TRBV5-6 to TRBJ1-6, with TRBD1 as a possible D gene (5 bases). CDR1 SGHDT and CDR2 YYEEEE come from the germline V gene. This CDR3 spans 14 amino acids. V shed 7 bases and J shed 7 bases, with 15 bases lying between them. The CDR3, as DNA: TGTGCCAGCTCGGGGGTCCTCAACAATTCACCCCTCCACTTT. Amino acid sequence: CASSGVLNNSPLHF.

The CDR3: CASKGGGGKNIQYF. In DNA form, the CDR3 reads TGTGCCAGTAAGGGAGGTGGAGGGAAAAACATTCAGTACTTC. The gene calls are TRBV19 and TRBJ2-4, with a possible D match to TRBD2 (6 bases). V shed 7 bases and J shed 4 bases, with 14 bases lying between them. Germline V gene lookup returns CDR1 LNHDA and CDR2 SQIVND (reference sequence). This CDR3 has 14 residues.

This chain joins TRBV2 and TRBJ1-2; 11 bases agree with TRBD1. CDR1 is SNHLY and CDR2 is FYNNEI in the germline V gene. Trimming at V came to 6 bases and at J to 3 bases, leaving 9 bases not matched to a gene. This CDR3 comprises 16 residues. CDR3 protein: CASRGTGGFSYYGYTF. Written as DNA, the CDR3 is TGTGCCAGCAGAGGGACAGGGGGATTTTCATACTATGGCTACACCTTC.

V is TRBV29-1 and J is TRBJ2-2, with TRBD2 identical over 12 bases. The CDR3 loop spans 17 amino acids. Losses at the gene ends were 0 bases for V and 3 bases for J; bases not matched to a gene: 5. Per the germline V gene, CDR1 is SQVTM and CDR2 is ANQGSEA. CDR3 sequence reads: CSVEDETSGRYTGELFF. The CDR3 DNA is TGCAGCGTTGAAGATGAAACTAGCGGGAGGTACACCGGGGAGCTGTTTTTT.

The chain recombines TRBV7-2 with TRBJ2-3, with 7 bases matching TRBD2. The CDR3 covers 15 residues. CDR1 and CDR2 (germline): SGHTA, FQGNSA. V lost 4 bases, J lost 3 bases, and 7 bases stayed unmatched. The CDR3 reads CASSYSGAKTDTQYF. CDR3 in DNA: TGTGCCAGCAGCTACAGCGGGGCAAAAACAGATACGCAGTATTTT.

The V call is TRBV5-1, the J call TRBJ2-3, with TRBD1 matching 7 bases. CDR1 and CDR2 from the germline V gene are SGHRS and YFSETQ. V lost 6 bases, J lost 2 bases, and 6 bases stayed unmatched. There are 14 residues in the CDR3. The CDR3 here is CASKQGVNTDTQYF. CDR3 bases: TGCGCCAGCAAGCAGGGGGTCAACACAGATACGCAGTATTTT.

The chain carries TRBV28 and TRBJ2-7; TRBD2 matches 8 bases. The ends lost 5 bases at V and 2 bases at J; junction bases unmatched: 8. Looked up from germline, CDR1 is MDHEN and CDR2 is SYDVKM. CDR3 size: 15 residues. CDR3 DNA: TGTGCCAGCAGTCCTAGGGGTAGCGGGGCCTACGAGCAGTACTTC. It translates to CASSPRGSGAYEQYF.

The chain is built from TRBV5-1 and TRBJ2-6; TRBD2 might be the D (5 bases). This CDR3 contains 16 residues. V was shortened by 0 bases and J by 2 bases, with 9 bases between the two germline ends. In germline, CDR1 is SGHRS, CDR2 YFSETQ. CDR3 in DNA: TGCGCCAGCAGCTTGGCCGGGGTACCTGGGGCCAACGTCCTGACTTTC. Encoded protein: CASSLAGVPGANVLTF. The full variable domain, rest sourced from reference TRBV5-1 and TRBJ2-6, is KAGVTQTPRYLIKTRGQQVTLSCSPISGHRSVSWYQQTPGQGLQFLFEYFSETQRNKGNFPGRFSGRQFSNSRSEMNVSTLELGDSALYLCASSLAGVPGANVLTFGAGSRLTVL.

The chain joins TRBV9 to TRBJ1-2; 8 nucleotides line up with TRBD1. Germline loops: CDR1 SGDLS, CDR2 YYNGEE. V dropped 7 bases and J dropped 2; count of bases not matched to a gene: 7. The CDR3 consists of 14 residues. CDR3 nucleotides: TGTGCCAGCGACAACAGGGGGGGGAACTATGGCTACACCTTC. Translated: CASDNRGGNYGYTF. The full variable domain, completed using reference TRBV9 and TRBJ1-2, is DSGVTQTPKHLITATGQRVTLRCSPRSGDLSVYWYQQSLDQGLQFLIQYYNGEERAKGNILERFSAQQFPDLHSELNLSSLELGDSALYFCASDNRGGNYGYTFGSGTRLTVV.

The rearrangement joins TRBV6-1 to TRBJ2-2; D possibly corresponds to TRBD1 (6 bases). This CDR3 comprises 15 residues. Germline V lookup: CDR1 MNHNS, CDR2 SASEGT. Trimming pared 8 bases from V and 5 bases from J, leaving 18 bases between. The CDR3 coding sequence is TGTGCCAGCGGATCAGGGGCCGTCAGGACCGGGGAGCTGTTTTTT. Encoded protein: CASGSGAVRTGELFF.

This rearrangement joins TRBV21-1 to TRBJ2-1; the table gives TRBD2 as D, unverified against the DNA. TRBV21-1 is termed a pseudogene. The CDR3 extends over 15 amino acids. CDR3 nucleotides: TGTGCCAGCAGCAAAGAGGAGGGTCAGGTCGATGAGCAGTTCTTC. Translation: CASSKEEGQVDEQFF.

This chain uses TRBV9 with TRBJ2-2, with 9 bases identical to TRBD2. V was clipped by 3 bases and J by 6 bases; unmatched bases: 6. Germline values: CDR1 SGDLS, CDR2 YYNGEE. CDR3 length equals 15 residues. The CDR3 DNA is TGTGCCAGCAGCGACCGAGCGGGAGGTGCCGGGGAGCTGTTTTTT. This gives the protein CASSDRAGGAGELFF.

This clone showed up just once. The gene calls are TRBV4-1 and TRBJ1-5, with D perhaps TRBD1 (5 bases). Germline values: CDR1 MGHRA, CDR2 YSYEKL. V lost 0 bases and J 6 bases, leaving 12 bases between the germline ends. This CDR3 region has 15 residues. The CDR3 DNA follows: TGCGCCAGCAGCCAAGAGGACACAGGTCTTCAGCCCCAGCATTTT. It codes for CASSQEDTGLQPQHF.

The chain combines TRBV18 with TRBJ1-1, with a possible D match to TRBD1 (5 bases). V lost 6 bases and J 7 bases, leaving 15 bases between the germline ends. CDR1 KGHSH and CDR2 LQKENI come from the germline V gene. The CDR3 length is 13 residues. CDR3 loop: CASSRAQENEAFF. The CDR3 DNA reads TGTGCCAGCTCCAGGGCACAAGAAAATGAAGCTTTCTTT.

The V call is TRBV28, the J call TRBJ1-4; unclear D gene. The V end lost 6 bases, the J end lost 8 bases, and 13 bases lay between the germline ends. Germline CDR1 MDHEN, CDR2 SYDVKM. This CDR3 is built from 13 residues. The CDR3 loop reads CASRASGVEKLFF. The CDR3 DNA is TGTGCCAGCAGGGCCTCCGGGGTCGAAAAACTGTTTTTT.

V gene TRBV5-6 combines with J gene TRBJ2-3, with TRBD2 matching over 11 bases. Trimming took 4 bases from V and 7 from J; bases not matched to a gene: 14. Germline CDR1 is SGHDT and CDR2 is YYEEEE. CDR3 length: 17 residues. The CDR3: CASSPPSTSGTQYTQYF. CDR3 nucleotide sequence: TGTGCCAGCAGCCCCCCCTCGACTAGCGGGACCCAGTATACGCAGTATTTT.

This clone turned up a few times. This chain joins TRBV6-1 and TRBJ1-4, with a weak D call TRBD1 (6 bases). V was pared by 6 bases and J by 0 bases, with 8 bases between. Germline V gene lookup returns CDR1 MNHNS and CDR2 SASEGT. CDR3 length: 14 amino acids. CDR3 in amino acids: CASRQGTTNEKLFF. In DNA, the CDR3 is TGTGCCAGCAGACAGGGCACAACTAATGAAAAACTGTTTTTT.

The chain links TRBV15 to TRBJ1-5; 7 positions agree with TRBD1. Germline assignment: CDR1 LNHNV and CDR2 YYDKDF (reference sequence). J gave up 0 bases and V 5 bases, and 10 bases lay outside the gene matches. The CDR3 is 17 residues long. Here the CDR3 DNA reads TGTGCCACCAGCCTCACAGGGGTGTTGGGTAGCAATCAGCCCCAGCATTTT. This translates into CATSLTGVLGSNQPQHF.

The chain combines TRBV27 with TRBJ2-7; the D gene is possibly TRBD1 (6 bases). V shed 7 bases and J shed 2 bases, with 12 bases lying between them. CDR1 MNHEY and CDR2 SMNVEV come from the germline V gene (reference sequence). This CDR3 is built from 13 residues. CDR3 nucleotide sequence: TGTGCCAGCACAGGGGCAGCCCCCTACGAGCAGTACTTC. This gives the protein CASTGAAPYEQYF.

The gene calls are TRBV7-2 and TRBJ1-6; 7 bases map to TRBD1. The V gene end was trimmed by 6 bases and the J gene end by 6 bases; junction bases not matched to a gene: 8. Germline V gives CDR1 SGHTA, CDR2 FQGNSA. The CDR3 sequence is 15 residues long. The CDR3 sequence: CASRAKTGPNSPLHF. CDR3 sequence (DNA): TGTGCCAGCAGAGCTAAGACAGGGCCTAATTCACCCCTCCACTTT.

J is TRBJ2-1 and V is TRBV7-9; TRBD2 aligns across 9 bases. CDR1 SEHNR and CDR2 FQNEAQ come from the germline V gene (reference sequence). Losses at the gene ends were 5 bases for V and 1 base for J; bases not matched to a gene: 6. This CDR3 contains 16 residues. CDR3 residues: CASSELAGVSYNEQFF. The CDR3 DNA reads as TGTGCCAGCAGCGAATTAGCGGGAGTTTCCTACAATGAGCAGTTCTTC.

The CDR3: CASSFSPGRTEAFF. CDR3 in DNA: TGTGCCAGCAGTTTTTCTCCCGGGAGGACTGAAGCTTTCTTT. The chain is built from TRBV28 and TRBJ1-1; D gene unclear. Trimming shortened V by 3 bases and J by 5 bases, and 13 bases separated the two germline ends. The CDR3 has 14 residues. The germline V gene encodes CDR1 MDHEN and CDR2 SYDVKM. Full variable domain (outside the CDR3, taken from reference TRBV28 and TRBJ1-1): DVKVTQSSRYLVKRTGEKVFLECVQDMDHENMFWYRQDPGLGLRLIYFSYDVKMKEKGDIPEGYSVSREKKERFSLILESASTNQTSMYLCASSFSPGRTEAFFGQGTRLTVV.

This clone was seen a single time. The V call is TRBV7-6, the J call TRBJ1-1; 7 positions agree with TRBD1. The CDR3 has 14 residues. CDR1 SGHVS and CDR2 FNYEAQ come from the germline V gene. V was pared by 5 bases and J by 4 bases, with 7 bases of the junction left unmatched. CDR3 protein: CASSQNTGVTEAFF. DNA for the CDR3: TGTGCCAGCAGCCAGAATACAGGGGTCACTGAAGCTTTCTTT.

The CDR3 sequence is CASHLGGGAEPQHF. CDR3 nucleotide sequence: TGTGCCAGCCACTTGGGCGGGGGCGCGGAGCCCCAGCATTTT. This rearrangement joins TRBV6-1 to TRBJ1-5, with D tentatively TRBD1 (6 bases). V lost 8 bases and J 8 bases, leaving 19 bases between the germline ends. Germline V gene lookup returns CDR1 MNHNS and CDR2 SASEGT. The CDR3 runs 14 residues.

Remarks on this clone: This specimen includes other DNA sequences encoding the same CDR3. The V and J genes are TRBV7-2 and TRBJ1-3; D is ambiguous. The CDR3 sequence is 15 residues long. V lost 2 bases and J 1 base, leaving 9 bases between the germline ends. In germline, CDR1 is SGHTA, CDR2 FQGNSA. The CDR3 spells CASSLRGSSGNTIYF. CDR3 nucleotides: TGTGCCAGCAGCTTACGGGGTAGTTCTGGAAACACCATATATTTT.

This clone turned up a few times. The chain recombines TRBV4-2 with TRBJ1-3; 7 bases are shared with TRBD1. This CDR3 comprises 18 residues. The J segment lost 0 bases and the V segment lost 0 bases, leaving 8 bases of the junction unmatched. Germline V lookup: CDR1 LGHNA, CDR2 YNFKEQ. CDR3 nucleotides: TGTGCCAGCAGCCAAGATCGTGTGACAGGGTCCTCTGGAAACACCATATATTTT. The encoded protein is CASSQDRVTGSSGNTIYF.

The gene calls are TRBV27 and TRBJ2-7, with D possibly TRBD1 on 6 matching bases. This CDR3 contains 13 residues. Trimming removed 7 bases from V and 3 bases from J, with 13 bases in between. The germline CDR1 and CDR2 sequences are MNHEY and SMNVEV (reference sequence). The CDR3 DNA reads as TGTGCCAGCACCCCGGAAGGGGGCTACGAGCAGTACTTC. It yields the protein CASTPEGGYEQYF.

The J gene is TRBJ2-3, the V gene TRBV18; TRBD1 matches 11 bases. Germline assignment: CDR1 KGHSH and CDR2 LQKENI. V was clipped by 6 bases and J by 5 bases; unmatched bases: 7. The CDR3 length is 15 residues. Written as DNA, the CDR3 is TGTGCCAGCTCCCGGGACAGGGGGTACGGAGATACGCAGTATTTT. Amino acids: CASSRDRGYGDTQYF.

CDR3 protein: CASNRVYNEKLFF. The CDR3 bases are TGTGCCAGCAATCGAGTCTATAATGAAAAACTGTTTTTT. The chain combines TRBV7-6 with TRBJ1-4; no reliable D call. Per the germline V gene, CDR1 is SGHVS and CDR2 is FNYEAQ. CDR3 size: 13 residues. V was pared by 7 bases and J by 4 bases, with 10 bases between.

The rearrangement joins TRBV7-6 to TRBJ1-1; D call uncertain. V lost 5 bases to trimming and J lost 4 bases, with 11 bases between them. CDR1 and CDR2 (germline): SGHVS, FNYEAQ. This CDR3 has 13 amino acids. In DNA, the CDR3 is TGTGCCAGCAGCCCCACTCCGGGCACTGAAGCTTTCTTT. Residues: CASSPTPGTEAFF.